Sequencing of this T cell receptor beta chain was carried out in a study of beta chain features in type 1 diabetes. Overall study context: Cell yields, gender and age were comparable in patients and healthy donors.

Expressed TCRB transcripts were sequenced after all isolated RNA was converted to cDNA. Clones were read by immunoSEQ multiplex PCR, and TCRdb kept only the in-frame ones, dropping some. The table has under 550,000 clones, approximately 10% seen once. The CDR3 is 15 amino acids. Germline values: CDR1 SNHLY, CDR2 FYNNEI. V was clipped by 0 bases and J by 2 bases; unmatched bases: 4. This clone was observed a single time. The chain combines TRBV2 with TRBJ2-7; 7 nucleotides align to TRBD2. Sequenced input: naive CD4+ T cells from blood. The clonotype comes from a woman younger than 35 in good health. CDR3 bases: TGTGCCAGCAGTGAAGCCCGTAGCGGGCCCTACGAGCAGTACTTC. Amino acid sequence: CASSEARSGPYEQYF.